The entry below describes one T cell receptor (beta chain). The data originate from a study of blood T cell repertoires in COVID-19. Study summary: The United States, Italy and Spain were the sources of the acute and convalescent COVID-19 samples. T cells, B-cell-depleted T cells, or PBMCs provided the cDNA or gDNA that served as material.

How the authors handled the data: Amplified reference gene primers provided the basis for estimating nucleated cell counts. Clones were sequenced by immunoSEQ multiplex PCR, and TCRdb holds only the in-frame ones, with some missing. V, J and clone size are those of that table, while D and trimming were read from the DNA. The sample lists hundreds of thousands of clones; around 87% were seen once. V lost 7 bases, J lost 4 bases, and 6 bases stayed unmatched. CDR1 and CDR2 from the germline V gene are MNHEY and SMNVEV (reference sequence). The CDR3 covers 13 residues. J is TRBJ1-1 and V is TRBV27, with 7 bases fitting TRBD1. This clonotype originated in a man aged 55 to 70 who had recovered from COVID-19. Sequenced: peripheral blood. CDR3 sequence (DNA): TGTGCCAGCATTAAAACAGGGGTCACTGAAGCTTTCTTT. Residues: CASIKTGVTEAFF.